This T cell receptor (beta chain) is from a study of T-cell memory formation after mild COVID-19. This clonotype was observed a handful of times. Its antigen is not identified. With constant-segment primers, 5'RACE yielded cDNA libraries of TCR alpha and TCR beta that carried sample barcodes and UMIs. From the 5' RACE reads, TCRdb called clonotypes with MiXCR, one entry per CDR3 protein. The repertoire holds over 70,000 distinct CDR3 sequences, with roughly 15% as singletons. Study results and caveats: The pre-infection memory compartment contained some responding clones, suggesting cross-reactive memory joined.

Germline CDR1 and CDR2: LNHNV and YYDKDF (reference sequence). V shed 0 bases and J shed 2 bases, with 5 bases lying between them. The CDR3 runs to 13 residues. Sample: PBMCs or a T cell subset sorted from them (not recorded which). This chain connects TRBV15 to TRBJ2-7; D ambiguous. The receptor was isolated from a man in his late teens or twenties who had mild COVID-19 (a few samples of this study predate the infection). Cell type and time point are not known. CDR3 bases: TGTGCCACCAGCAGAGATCCCGCCTACGAGCAGTACTTC. Amino acid sequence: CATSRDPAYEQYF.